The 21 T cell receptor beta chains presented below share a single source sample, sequenced in a study of tumor-infiltrating lymphocytes in primary liver carcinoma. The investigators made TCR beta cDNA from around 530 ng total RNA, using a constant-region primer. Modified slightly, ARM-PCR produced TCR beta libraries over three nested multiplex PCR rounds. For around 11 cycles apiece, the opening two PCR rounds ran with TRBV1-TRBV30 forward primers and a C-beta reverse primer. TCRdb re-analysed the multiplex PCR reads in MiXCR, keeping a single row per CDR3 protein. The table records about 50,000 distinct CDR3 sequences, about 77% of them present only once. Scientists recovered RNA and DNA together from approximately 20-30 mg of unsorted bulk tissue. The sample comprised liver tumor tissue from sampling region 5. As for subset: tumor region T5, tumor centre. These receptors were obtained from a man aged 35-49 years with primary liver carcinoma and hepatitis B virus infection.

In regard to this clonotype: The junction and the germline gene differ at one end; a read error may be behind it. This chain uses TRBV11-2 with TRBJ1-5; D possibly corresponds to TRBD1 (6 bases). Germline V gene data show CDR1 as SGHAT and CDR2 as FQNNGV. This CDR3 contains 17 residues. The CDR3: CACSLVWVTGSNQPRHF. The DNA of the CDR3 is TGTGCCTGTAGCTTAGTATGGGTAACAGGGAGCAATCAGCCCCGGCATTTT. Filled out from reference TRBV11-2 and TRBJ1-5, the complete variable domain reads EAGVAQSPRYKIIEKRQSVAFWCNPISGHATLYWYQQILGQGPKLLIQFQNNGVVDDSQLPKDRFSAERLKGVDSTLKIQPAKLEDSAVYLCACSLVWVTGSNQPRHFGDGTRLSIL.

A word on this clonotype: Germline and junction disagree at one end, which may indicate a read error. The rearrangement links TRBV6-5 to TRBJ2-1, with 10 bases aligning to TRBD2. The germline CDR1 and CDR2 sequences are MNHEY and SVGAGI. The CDR3 consists of 17 residues. CDR3 coding DNA: TGTACCAGTAGTTACTCTCTAGCGGGAGAGAGCTACAATGAGCAGTTCTTC. Translated: CTSSYSLAGESYNEQFF.

Comment on this clonotype: Relative to the germline gene, one junction end is altered; a read error may explain this. This chain uses TRBV11-2 with TRBJ2-7, with D perhaps matching TRBD2 (6 bases). This CDR3 has 15 amino acids. Germline V gene sequence: CDR1 SGHAT, CDR2 FQNNGV. The CDR3 DNA is TGTGCCAGCAACTTAGGGCCGGGAGCGGAGTACGAGCAGTATTTC. It is translated as CASNLGPGAEYEQYF.

Regarding this clonotype: Germline is not matched at one junction end, which may reflect a read error. This rearrangement joins TRBV7-2 to TRBJ2-1; D call uncertain. Germline-derived CDR1 and CDR2 are SGHTA and FQGNSA. The CDR3 contains 11 residues. CDR3 amino acids: CASSSYNEHFF. CDR3 DNA: TGTGCCAGCAGCTCGTACAATGAGCATTTCTTC.

The genes are TRBV29-1 and TRBJ2-3, with 8 positions matching TRBD1. The DNA end is more similar to TRBJ1-5, so the J call may be wrong. Looked up from germline, CDR1 is SQVTM and CDR2 is ANQGSEA. The CDR3 is 16 residues long. This chain's CDR3 is CNGIRDRPSRGDTQHF. CDR3 in DNA: TGCAACGGAATCCGGGACAGGCCTTCTAGGGGAGATACGCAGCATTTT.

Notes on this clonotype: One end of the junction varies from germline; a read error may be responsible. The chain has TRBV5-1 and TRBJ2-3; 10 bases are a match to TRBD1. Per germline, CDR1 SGHRS and CDR2 YFSETQ. The CDR3 has 13 amino acids. CDR3 DNA: TGCGGCAGCACATGGGACAGGGGAGATACGCAGTATTTT. Translated: CGSTWDRGDTQYF.

On this clonotype: A much more abundant neighbour one base away suggests this may be a read error. The gene calls are TRBV18 and TRBJ2-3; D tentatively fits TRBD1 or TRBD2 (5 bases each). The CDR3 is 15 amino acids. V lost 3 bases to trimming and J lost 8 bases, with 18 bases between them. Per the germline V gene, CDR1 is KGHSH and CDR2 is LQKENI. Here the CDR3 DNA reads TGTGCCAGCTCACCGACAGCGGCAGGGCCAGGTACGCAGTATTTT. Translation gives CASSPTAAGPGTQYF.

The table lists this clonotype with a count of one. Germline is not matched at one junction end, which may reflect a read error. For the CDR3, the DNA is TGTGCCAGGAGTGAGTCCGACACAGATACACAGTATTTT. Translation gives CARSESDTDTQYF. The chain combines TRBV6-1 with TRBJ2-3, with D unresolved. The CDR3 has 13 residues. Germline V lookup: CDR1 MNHNS, CDR2 SASEGT.

Comments on this clonotype: One end of the junction is discordant with germline, which a read error may explain. The V gene is TRBV11-2, the J gene TRBJ1-5; maybe TRBD1 (5 bases). TRBJ2-3 explains the end of the DNA better; the J call may be wrong. Germline lookup yields CDR1 SGHAT and CDR2 FQNNGV. This CDR3 is built from 16 residues. CDR3 protein: CAGSLKGELTNQPQYF. The CDR3 DNA reads as TGTGCCGGCAGCCTAAAAGGGGAACTGACGAATCAGCCCCAGTATTTT.

As concerns this clonotype: In this CDR3 the conserved last residue, phenylalanine or tryptophan, is missing, so a read error is likely. The J gene is TRBJ2-5, the V gene TRBV6-6; D perhaps matches TRBD2 (5 bases). The CDR3 is 15 amino acids. The V end lost 6 bases, the J end lost 5 bases, and 19 bases lay between the germline ends. Germline CDR1 MNHNY, CDR2 SVGAGI (reference sequence). CDR3 amino acids: CASSRSGSKGETQYL. CDR3 in DNA: TGTGCCAGCAGCCGCTCGGGGAGTAAGGGTGAGACCCAGTACTTA.

The gene calls are TRBV11-1 and TRBJ2-3; either TRBD1 or TRBD2 may fit D (5 bases each). The CDR3 extends over 19 amino acids. V was shortened by 4 bases and J by 1 base, with 24 bases between the two germline ends. Per germline, CDR1 SGHAT and CDR2 FQDESV (reference sequence). The CDR3 DNA follows: TGTGCCAGCAGCTCTGGGGGAAACTCCGTTAGAGCCCGCACAGATACGCAGTATTTT. It specifies CASSSGGNSVRARTDTQYF.

This clonotype was seen many times. V is TRBV12-3 or TRBV12-4 and J is TRBJ1-1; D is ambiguous. The CDR3 loop spans 13 amino acids. V gave up 3 bases and J gave up 0 bases, with 5 bases separating them. The CDR3 DNA sequence: TGTGCCAGCAGTTTTGGCATGAACACTGAAGCTTTCTTT. Translated, it gives CASSFGMNTEAFF.

The chain has TRBV11-2 and TRBJ2-5, with 7 bases that match TRBD2. This CDR3 spans 15 amino acids. Looked up from germline, CDR1 is SGHAT and CDR2 is FQNNGV. The CDR3 region is CVSSLEASGQETQYF. CDR3 coding DNA: TGTGTCAGTAGCTTAGAGGCTAGCGGACAAGAGACCCAGTACTTC.

In the case of this clonotype: Germline is not matched at one junction end, which may reflect a read error. V usage is TRBV5-6 and J usage is TRBJ2-2; D may be TRBD1 (5 bases). This CDR3 spans 15 amino acids. Germline V CDR1 and CDR2: SGHDT, YYEEEE. The CDR3 nucleotides are TGTGCCAGCAGTTTGTGGGGCAGAGCCACCGAGGAGCTGTTTTTT. It specifies CASSLWGRATEELFF.

The chain is built from TRBV7-9 and TRBJ1-1; a weak D match, TRBD1 (5 bases). The CDR3 totals 14 residues. Germline V gene lookup returns CDR1 SEHNR and CDR2 FQNEAQ (reference sequence). V was shortened by 10 bases and J by 4 bases, with 19 bases between the two germline ends. The CDR3 spells CANSLAGGSTEAFF. In nucleotides, the CDR3 is TGTGCCAATAGCTTAGCGGGGGGAAGCACTGAAGCTTTCTTT.

Comments on this clonotype: At one of its ends the junction is not consistent with the germline gene, which may arise from a read error. Here the CDR3 DNA reads TGTGCCTGCAGCCCTGGGGGTCTCAATGAGCAGTTCTTC. Translation gives CACSPGGLNEQFF. The chain has TRBV6-5 and TRBJ2-1; D possibly uses TRBD1 or TRBD2 (5 bases each). The CDR3 is 13 residues long. Germline assignment: CDR1 MNHEY and CDR2 SVGAGI.

The sample holds one count of this clonotype. Since the CDR3 does not end with the conserved phenylalanine or tryptophan, this likely comes from a read error. This rearrangement joins TRBV6-6 to TRBJ2-2, with D perhaps TRBD1 (8 bases). The CDR3 spans 15 residues. CDR1 and CDR2 (germline): MNHNY, SVGAGI (reference sequence). This CDR3 reads CAITTGGANTGGLFY. CDR3 nucleotide sequence: TGTGCCATCACTACAGGGGGGGCGAACACCGGGGGGCTGTTTTAT.

On this clonotype itself: At one end, the junction sequence differs from germline, possibly due to a read error. The J gene is TRBJ2-3, the V gene TRBV29-1; D unresolved. Germline CDR1 is SQVTM and CDR2 is ANQGSEA. The CDR3 is 16 residues long. The CDR3 here is CNVAGVDGRSTDAQYF. Here the CDR3 DNA reads TGCAATGTCGCTGGAGTGGACGGACGTAGCACAGATGCGCAGTATTTT.

Regarding this clonotype: Compared with germline, one end of the junction differs, possibly owing to a read error. The chain joins TRBV6-1 to TRBJ1-2; D gene uncertain. CDR1 MNHNS and CDR2 SASEGT come from the germline V gene. The CDR3 has 12 amino acids. The CDR3 region is CAAVPPLYGYTF. CDR3 sequence (DNA): TGTGCAGCAGTGCCCCCCCTATATGGCTACACTTTC.

The chain carries TRBV11-1 and TRBJ2-1; TRBD2 agrees at 7 bases. Looked up from germline, CDR1 is SGHAT and CDR2 is FQDESV (reference sequence). The trim removed 5 bases at V and 9 bases at J, leaving 28 bases unmatched. This CDR3 contains 20 residues. CDR3 in DNA: TGTGCCAGCAGCATAGGAAAGACTAGCAGGGCCTCGCGGTTCGGCAGTGAGCAGTTCTTC. Amino acids: CASSIGKTSRASRFGSEQFF.

This chain connects TRBV20-1 to TRBJ1-1, with TRBD1 as a possible D gene (5 bases). Per germline, CDR1 DFQATT and CDR2 SNEGSKA (reference sequence). This CDR3 is 15 amino acids long. Deletions cut 1 base from V and 0 bases from J, with 12 bases between. The CDR3 is CSARGLGGMNTEAFF. The CDR3 DNA follows: TGCAGTGCTAGAGGACTGGGGGGGATGAACACTGAAGCTTTCTTT.